This T cell receptor beta chain stems from a study of low-dose radiotherapy and immunotherapy resistance in tumors. Study information: Every 2 weeks, cohort 1 got 0.5 Gy, reaching 6.5 Gy to the planning target volume. Intravenous cyclophosphamide at 200 mg/m2 preceded radiation and immunotherapy by one day, every two weeks.

Only one count was recorded for this clonotype. Indicated time point: after trial treatment. Treatment reported: LDRT plus nivolumab, ipilimumab, low-dose cyclophosphamide and aspirin (RACIN trial). With 4 bases removed from V and 5 bases from J, the gap between germline ends came to 12 bases. This CDR3 is 13 amino acids long. The germline CDR1 and CDR2 sequences are LGHNA and YSLEER. Primers targeting TRAV and TRBV primed first-strand cDNA, covering alpha and beta chains. With a constant-region primer and a V-primer adapter, TCRs were subjected to roughly 20 PCR cycles of amplification. TCRdb re-called the reads through MiXCR, storing one row per CDR3 protein. The repertoire has about 39,000 distinct CDR3 sequences, around 20% of them found once; the top ten carry about 9.2%.

The sample in question was PBMCs, obtained after low-dose radiotherapy plus immunotherapy. This receptor was identified in a female donor with ovarian cancer. The V and J genes are TRBV4-3 and TRBJ2-7, with unresolved D. CDR3 in DNA: TGCGCCAGCAGCCGGGGAACTACGGACGAGCAGTACTTC. As protein: CASSRGTTDEQYF.